This T cell receptor beta chain was observed in a study of blood T cell repertoires in COVID-19 (dated by TCRdb to the early 2020s). Describing the broader study: The collaborator samples originated in the United States, Italy and Spain and spanned the acute and convalescent phases of COVID-19. The prospective study material was composed of cDNA or gDNA derived from T cells, B-cell-depleted T cells, or PBMCs. The samples were drawn from two sources: the first 160 participants of the ongoing ImmuneRACE study, and about 1,300 subjects contributed by 6 global collaborators. Where available, HLA class I and class II types were taken from metadata supplied by the sample provider and were not determined by assay-based typing. The dataset comprised deeply sampled blood TCRbeta repertoires from subjects exposed to, actively infected with, or recovered from COVID-19. The sample metadata nearly always contained a de-identified subject ID, COVID-19 status, age in years and sex. The repertoires were released in a freely available public database intended as a resource for research on the immune response to SARS-CoV-2.

TCRbeta CDR3 regions were amplified from genomic DNA using the immunoSEQ Assay, a bias-controlled multiplex PCR. As for the original processing: The number of nucleated cells in each sample was estimated by amplification of reference gene primers within the assay. To quantify the absolute abundance of each unique TCRbeta CDR3 rearrangement, sequence reads were collapsed and filtered. For each sample, productive Simpson clonality was calculated as the square root of Simpson's diversity index over productive rearrangements. TCRdb's version of the immuneACCESS table is confined to in-frame rearrangements and falls short of the full clone set. An unresolved V gene accounts for under half of the shortfall where checked; the remainder is of unknown origin. That table gives V, J and clone size, and the DNA gave D and trimming. Counted in this sample were nearly 350,000 clones; about 83% of them appeared once. The ten largest clones take up approximately 3.1% of the sample.

General conclusions and limits of the study: The quantity of clinical and demographic metadata differed by source and by participant and was supplied without curation.

Collaborating institutions collected whole blood in K2EDTA tubes following their own protocols. Collaborator samples were shipped for TCRbeta analysis as frozen whole blood, isolated PBMCs, or DNA extracted from either sample type. As regards this clone: Its recognized antigen is unknown. The sample holds no much larger clone one base away, and base qualities are not on file.

In the germline V gene (reference sequence), CDR1 corresponds to LGHDT and CDR2 to YNNKEL. V lost 4 bases and J lost 4 bases, and the count of bases not matched to a germline gene is 4. Reading from cysteine to phenylalanine, the CDR3 counts 13 amino acids. Only CDR3 DNA is held: 39 bases, read in frame from base 1. The chain links TRBV3-1 (or the pseudogene TRBV3-2) with TRBJ2-7, with TRBD1 identical over 7 junction bases. Sequenced sample: peripheral blood. This receptor was identified in a man aged 30-40 years with active or convalescent COVID-19. The CDR3 in this case is CASSPGQIYEQYF. The DNA reads TGTGCCAGCAGCCCGGGACAGATATACGAGCAGTACTTC.